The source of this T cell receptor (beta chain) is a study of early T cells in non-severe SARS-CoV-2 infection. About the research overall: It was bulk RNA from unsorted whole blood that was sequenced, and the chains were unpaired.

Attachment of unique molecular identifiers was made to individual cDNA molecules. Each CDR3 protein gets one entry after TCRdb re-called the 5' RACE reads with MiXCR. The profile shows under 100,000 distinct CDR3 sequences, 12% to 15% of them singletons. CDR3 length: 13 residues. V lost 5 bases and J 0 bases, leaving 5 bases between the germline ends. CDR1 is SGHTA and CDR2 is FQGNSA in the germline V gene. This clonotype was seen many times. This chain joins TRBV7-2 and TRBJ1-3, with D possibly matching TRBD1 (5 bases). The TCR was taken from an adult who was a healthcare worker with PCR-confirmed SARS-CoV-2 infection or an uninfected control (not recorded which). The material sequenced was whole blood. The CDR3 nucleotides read TGTGCCAGCAGCGGACACTCTGGAAACACCATATATTTT. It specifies CASSGHSGNTIYF. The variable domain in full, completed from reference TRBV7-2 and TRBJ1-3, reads GAGVSQSPSNKVTEKGKDVELRCDPISGHTALYWYRQSLGQGLEFLIYFQGNSAPDKSGLPSDRFSAERTGGSVSTLTIQRTQQEDSAVYLCASSGHSGNTIYFGEGSWLTVV.